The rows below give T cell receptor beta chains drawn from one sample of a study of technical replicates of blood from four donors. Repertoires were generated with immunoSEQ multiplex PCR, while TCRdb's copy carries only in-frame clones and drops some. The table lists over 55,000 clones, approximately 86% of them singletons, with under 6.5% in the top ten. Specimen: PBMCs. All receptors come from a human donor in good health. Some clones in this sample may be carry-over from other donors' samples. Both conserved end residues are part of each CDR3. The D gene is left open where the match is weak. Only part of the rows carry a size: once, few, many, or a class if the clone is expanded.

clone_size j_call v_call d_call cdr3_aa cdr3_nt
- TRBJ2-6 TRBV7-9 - CASSLHSISGANVLTF TGTGCCAGCAGCTTACACTCGATCTCTGGGGCCAACGTCCTGACTTTC
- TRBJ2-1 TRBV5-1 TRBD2 CAPIAGASYNEQFF TGCGCCCCAATAGCGGGAGCTAGCTACAATGAGCAGTTCTTC
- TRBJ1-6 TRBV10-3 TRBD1 CAIRAQGAQNSPLHF TGTGCCATCCGGGCGCAGGGGGCTCAAAATTCACCCCTCCACTTT
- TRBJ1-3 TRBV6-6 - CASSDRGGSGNTIYF TGTGCCAGCAGTGACCGCGGGGGGTCTGGAAACACCATATATTTT
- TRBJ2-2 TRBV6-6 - CATKNGGANTGELFF TGTGCCACCAAGAACGGCGGGGCCAACACCGGGGAGCTGTTTTTT
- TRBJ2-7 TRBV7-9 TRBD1 CASSPGQGHEQYF TGTGCCAGCAGCCCGGGACAGGGCCACGAGCAGTACTTC
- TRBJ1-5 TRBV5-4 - CASSAGRNQPQHF TGTGCCAGCAGCGCGGGCCGCAATCAGCCCCAGCATTTT
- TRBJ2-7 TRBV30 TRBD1 CAWTLGTGLYEQYF TGTGCCTGGACGCTCGGGACAGGGTTGTACGAGCAGTACTTC
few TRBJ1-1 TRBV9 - CASSVGAGFMNTEAFF TGTGCCAGCAGCGTAGGGGCAGGATTCATGAACACTGAAGCTTTCTTT
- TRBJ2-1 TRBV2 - CASGTYNEQFF TGTGCCAGCGGTACTTACAATGAGCAGTTCTTC
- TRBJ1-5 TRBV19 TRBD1 CASKTGGLDQPQHF TGTGCCAGTAAAACAGGGGGCCTAGATCAGCCCCAGCATTTT
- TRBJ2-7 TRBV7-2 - CASSLSGYEQYF TGTGCCAGCAGCTTATCGGGTTACGAGCAGTACTTC
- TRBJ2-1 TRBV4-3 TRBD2 CASSQQRTRAQDEQFF TGCGCCAGCAGCCAACAAAGGACTAGAGCCCAAGATGAGCAGTTCTTC
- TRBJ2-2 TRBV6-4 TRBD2 CASTAGGDTGELFF TGTGCCAGCACGGCGGGAGGAGACACCGGGGAGCTGTTTTTT
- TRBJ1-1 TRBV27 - CASSLYAIGTEAFF TGTGCCAGCAGTTTATATGCTATCGGCACTGAAGCTTTCTTT
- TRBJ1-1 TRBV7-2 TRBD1 CASSYDRVEVSTEAFF TGTGCCAGCAGCTACGACAGGGTCGAAGTTAGCACTGAAGCTTTCTTT
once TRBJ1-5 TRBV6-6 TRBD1 CASSGTVVGQPQHF TGTGCCAGCAGCGGGACAGTGGTCGGTCAGCCCCAGCATTTT
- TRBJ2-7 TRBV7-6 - CASSPSPGVSYEQYF TGTGCCAGCAGCCCTTCCCCGGGAGTCTCCTACGAGCAGTACTTC
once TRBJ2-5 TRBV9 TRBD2 CASSVLAGAQETQYF TGTGCCAGCAGCGTACTAGCGGGGGCACAAGAGACCCAGTACTTC
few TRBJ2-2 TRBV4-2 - CASSPSAGNGELFF TGTGCCAGCAGCCCCAGCGCGGGGAACGGGGAGCTGTTTTTT
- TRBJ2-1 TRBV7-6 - CASSTDYYNEQFF TGTGCCAGCAGCACTGATTACTACAATGAGCAGTTCTTC
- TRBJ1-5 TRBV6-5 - CASSSGQGKGQPQHF TGTGCCAGCAGCTCGGGGCAGGGGAAGGGTCAGCCCCAGCATTTT
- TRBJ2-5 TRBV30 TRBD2 CAYLGGGQETQYF TGTGCCTACCTCGGGGGGGGGCAAGAGACCCAGTACTTC
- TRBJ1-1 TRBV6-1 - CASTFHRENTEAFF TGTGCCAGCACTTTTCACAGGGAGAACACTGAAGCTTTCTTT
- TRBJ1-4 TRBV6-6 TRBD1 CASSPGQGDEKLFF TGTGCCAGCAGCCCGGGACAGGGGGATGAAAAACTGTTTTTT
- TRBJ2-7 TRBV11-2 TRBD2 CASSAYPSPSGGPYEQYF TGTGCCAGCAGCGCATACCCCAGCCCTAGCGGGGGACCCTACGAGCAGTACTTC
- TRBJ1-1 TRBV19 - CASSPSAGGLGTEAFF TGTGCCAGTAGCCCTTCCGCTGGGGGACTGGGCACTGAAGCTTTCTTT
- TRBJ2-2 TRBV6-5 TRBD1 CASSYSTGLRTGELFF TGTGCCAGCAGTTACTCGACAGGGTTAAGGACCGGGGAGCTGTTTTTT
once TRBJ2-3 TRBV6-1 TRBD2 CASSAGTSGFTDTQYF TGTGCCAGCAGTGCCGGGACTAGCGGGTTCACAGATACGCAGTATTTT
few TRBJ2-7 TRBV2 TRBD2 CATGGSDQLFYEQYF TGTGCCACCGGGGGGTCCGACCAACTTTTCTACGAGCAGTACTTC
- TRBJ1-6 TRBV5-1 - CASSLEWGRTPLHF TGCGCCAGCAGCTTGGAATGGGGGCGGACACCCCTCCACTTT
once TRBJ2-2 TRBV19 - CASSIGTGLNGELFF TGTGCCAGTAGTATCGGGACTGGCTTAAACGGGGAGCTGTTTTTT
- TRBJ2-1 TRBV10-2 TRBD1 CATSGRGQGYEQFF TGCGCCACCTCAGGGCGGGGACAGGGATATGAGCAGTTCTTC
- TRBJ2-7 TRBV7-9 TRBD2 CASSPQGLAATSYEQYF TGTGCCAGCAGCCCTCAGGGACTAGCGGCCACCTCCTACGAGCAGTACTTC
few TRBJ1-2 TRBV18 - CASSHDLEDYGYTF TGTGCCAGCTCTCACGACCTAGAGGACTATGGCTACACCTTC
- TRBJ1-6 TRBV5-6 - CASSPPGSYNSPLHF TGTGCCAGCAGCCCGCCCGGCTCCTATAATTCACCCCTCCACTTT
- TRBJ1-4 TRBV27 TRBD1 CASRGDSSNEKLFF TGTGCCAGCAGGGGGGACAGCTCGAATGAAAAACTGTTTTTT
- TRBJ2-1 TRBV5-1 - CASSLAFGSNDEQFF TGCGCCAGCAGCTTGGCCTTCGGGAGTAACGATGAGCAGTTCTTC
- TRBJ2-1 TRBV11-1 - CASSSYLYNEQFF TGTGCCAGCAGCTCCTATCTCTACAATGAGCAGTTCTTC
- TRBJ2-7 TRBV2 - CASSEEQGSPYEQYF TGTGCCAGCAGTGAAGAACAGGGTAGCCCCTACGAGCAGTACTTC
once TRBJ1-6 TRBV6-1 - CASRVGGNSPLHF TGTGCCAGCCGAGTGGGAGGTAATTCACCCCTCCACTTT
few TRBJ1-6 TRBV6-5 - CASSYGPGTALHF TGTGCCAGCAGTTACGGGCCTGGAACGGCCCTCCACTTT
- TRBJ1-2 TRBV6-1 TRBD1 CASRTGTVANYGYTF TGTGCCAGCAGAACCGGGACAGTAGCTAACTATGGCTACACCTTC
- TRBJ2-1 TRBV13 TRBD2 CASSILAGGKSNEQFF TGTGCCAGCAGCATTCTAGCGGGAGGCAAGAGCAATGAGCAGTTCTTC
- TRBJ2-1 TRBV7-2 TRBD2 CASSYPGTSGRLQFF TGTGCCAGCAGCTACCCCGGGACTAGCGGGAGACTACAGTTCTTC
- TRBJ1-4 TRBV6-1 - CASKRGQLNEKLFF TGTGCCAGCAAAAGAGGGCAGCTTAATGAAAAACTGTTTTTT
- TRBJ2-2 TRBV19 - CASSRMAGARPGELFF TGTGCCAGTAGCAGGATGGCGGGGGCCAGGCCCGGGGAGCTGTTTTTT
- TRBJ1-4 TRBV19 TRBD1 CASRQLGQGEEKLFF TGTGCCAGTAGGCAATTGGGACAGGGGGAGGAAAAACTGTTTTTT
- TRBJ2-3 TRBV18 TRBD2 CASSPPSLAGTDTQYF TGTGCCAGCTCACCACCCTCCCTAGCGGGGACAGATACGCAGTATTTT
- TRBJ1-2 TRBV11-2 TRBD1 CASSLETGKYGYTF TGTGCCAGCAGCTTAGAGACAGGGAAGTATGGCTACACCTTC
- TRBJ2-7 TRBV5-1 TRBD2 CASSLGGGGASEQYF TGCGCCAGCAGCTTGGGAGGCGGGGGGGCCTCCGAGCAGTACTTC
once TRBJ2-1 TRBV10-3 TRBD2 CAISEVTSVNNEQFF TGTGCCATCAGTGAAGTGACTAGCGTTAACAATGAGCAGTTCTTC
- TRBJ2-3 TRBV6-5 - CASSYAGTHFPDTQYF TGTGCCAGCAGTTACGCCGGGACACACTTCCCAGATACGCAGTATTTT